This is a list of T cell receptor beta chains from one sample in a study of CD8 T cells in Susac syndrome. A single record per CDR3 protein comes from TCRdb applying MiXCR to the immunoSEQ multiplex PCR reads. Among 250,000 to 300,000 distinct CDR3 sequences listed, approximately 91% were seen once. The sequencing input was CD8+ T cells from PBMCs. These receptors originate from a human donor with multiple sclerosis. The CDR3 runs from the conserved cysteine through the conserved F or W. D genes are given only for firm matches. Only part of the rows carry a size: once, few, many, or a class if the clone is expanded.

TRBJ2-7 | NA | NA | TRBV13 | TGTGCCAGCAGCCCCTCAATAGGGGACCACGAGCAGTACTTC | CASSPSIGDHEQYF
TRBJ1-2 | NA | NA | TRBV19 | TGTGCCAGCGACCTGACGGGGGGCTATGGCTACACCTTC | CASDLTGGYGYTF
TRBJ2-7 | NA | NA | TRBV9 | TGTGCCAGCAGCCCGCCAACTCAAACTGAGCAGTACTTC | CASSPPTQTEQYF
TRBJ2-1 | NA | TRBD2 | TRBV20-1 | TGCAGTGCTAGAGGCACCGGGACTAGCGTTCAGTCCTACAATGAGCAGTTCTTC | CSARGTGTSVQSYNEQFF
TRBJ1-4 | few | NA | TRBV6-2/TRBV6-3 | TGTGCCAGCAGTCTCAGAGTTGCAACTAATGAAAAACTGTTTTTT | CASSLRVATNEKLFF
TRBJ2-1 | NA | NA | TRBV19 | TGTGCCAGTAGTATAGTCAATGAGCAGTTCTTC | CASSIVNEQFF
TRBJ2-3 | NA | NA | TRBV3-1 | TGTGCCAGCAGCCCGCGGTTACGGCAGTATTTT | CASSPRLRQYF
TRBJ2-1 | NA | NA | TRBV10-3 | TGTGCCATCAGTGATAGGGATGAGCAGTTCTTC | CAISDRDEQFF
TRBJ2-5 | few | NA | TRBV11-2 | TGTGCCAGCAGTTTCGGAGGGGGCCAAGAGACCCAGTACTTC | CASSFGGGQETQYF
TRBJ2-5 | NA | TRBD2 | TRBV12-3/TRBV12-4 | TGTGCCAGCAGTCCTCAAGGACTAGCGGGGGTAGAGACCCAGTACTTC | CASSPQGLAGVETQYF
TRBJ2-7 | few | NA | TRBV28 | TGTGCCAGCAGTACGCCGGGACCGGGGGTACAAGAGCAGTACTTC | CASSTPGPGVQEQYF
TRBJ2-1 | NA | NA | TRBV28 | TGTGCCAGCAGTCCACAGGAGCAAGTATACAATGAGCAGTTCTTC | CASSPQEQVYNEQFF
TRBJ2-1 | once | NA | TRBV6-5 | TGTGCCAGCAGTTTCGCGGCGGGACCCTACAATGAGCAGTTCTTC | CASSFAAGPYNEQFF
TRBJ2-1 | NA | NA | TRBV27 | TGTGCCAGCAGTTTAGCGGACGAGGGGGGCGATGAGCAGTTCTTC | CASSLADEGGDEQFF
TRBJ2-6 | NA | NA | TRBV18 | TGTGCCAGCTCACAAGAGGGGGTAACTGGGGCCAACGTCCTGACTTTC | CASSQEGVTGANVLTF
TRBJ2-3 | NA | TRBD2 | TRBV27 | TGTGCCAGCAGCCCGGGGGGACGTGCAGATACGCAGTATTTT | CASSPGGRADTQYF
TRBJ2-2 | NA | NA | TRBV19 | TGTGCCAGTAGTGACCGGGACCAACACACCGGGGAGCTGTTTTTT | CASSDRDQHTGELFF
TRBJ2-5 | NA | TRBD1 | TRBV27 | TGTGCCAGCAGTCCCGCATTCGACAGGGAAGCGGAGACCCAGTACTTC | CASSPAFDREAETQYF
TRBJ1-1 | NA | TRBD1 | TRBV20-1 | TGCAGTGCTCGACAGGGAAGTGGCACTGAAGCTTTCTTT | CSARQGSGTEAFF
TRBJ2-3 | NA | TRBD2 | TRBV28 | TGTGCCAGCAGTAGCCCGTCTAGCGGGAGTTTATCAGATACGCAGTATTTT | CASSSPSSGSLSDTQYF
TRBJ2-1 | NA | TRBD2 | TRBV4-1 | TGCGCCAGCAGCCAAGACGCACGGACTAGCGGGAGCAATGAGCAGTTCTTC | CASSQDARTSGSNEQFF
TRBJ2-2 | NA | TRBD2 | TRBV4-2 | TGTGCCAGCAGCCCCACTACTAGCGGGATTAACACCGGGGAGCTGTTTTTT | CASSPTTSGINTGELFF
TRBJ1-2 | NA | NA | TRBV5-1 | TGCGCCAGCAGCTTGCCGGGCCCGGATGGCTACACCTTC | CASSLPGPDGYTF
TRBJ1-1 | NA | NA | TRBV19 | TGTGCCAGTAGTATGGTAGCTCTGAACACTGAAGCTTTCTTT | CASSMVALNTEAFF
TRBJ2-2 | NA | TRBD2 | TRBV11-3 | TGTGCCAGCAGCCCCTCGTGGGGGGGGAACACCGGGGAGCTGTTTTTT | CASSPSWGGNTGELFF
TRBJ2-4 | NA | TRBD2 | TRBV4-3 | TGCGCCAGCAGCCAAGGTAGCGGGAGTTACATTCAGTACTTC | CASSQGSGSYIQYF
TRBJ2-3 | NA | TRBD2 | TRBV25-1 | TGTGCCAGCAGTCCACGAAGCGGGGTTTTAGATACGCAGTATTTT | CASSPRSGVLDTQYF
TRBJ2-7 | NA | NA | TRBV7-9 | TGTGCCAGCAGCTTGGGCAGGGGGGGATACGAGCAGCACTTC | CASSLGRGGYEQHF
TRBJ2-3 | NA | NA | TRBV7-8 | TGTGCCAGCAGCTTAGTTGGTCCCGTGGCAGATACGCAGTATTTT | CASSLVGPVADTQYF
TRBJ2-3 | NA | NA | TRBV5-1 | TGCGCCAGCAGTAAGGAGTCACTACGTTTCACAGATACGCAGTATTTT | CASSKESLRFTDTQYF